Here is one TCR beta chain with its context. Its target is not known. Germline V gene sequence: CDR1 SGHTA, CDR2 FQGTGA. The CDR3 extends over 14 amino acids. Trimming left V 3 bases short and J 6 bases short, with 12 bases between. These data originate in a study of persistence of HIV-infected CD4 T cells. In the study overall: Suppressive ART had lasted a median of roughly eight years. Study observations and caveats: Antigen-responding cells were enriched for degenerate expanded CDR3beta sequences. TCR analyses could not target the rare provirus-carrying CMV-responding cells.

This was the immunoSEQ version 4 assay in survey mode. Only in-frame clones appear in the TCRdb table, and some are missing; sequencing was by immunoSEQ multiplex PCR. The data hold about 36,000 clones, with 75% to 85% observed a single time. An overlapping HIV-1 Gag peptide pool stimulated these cells at roughly 0.97 ug/peptide/mL. Memory cells lacking CD40L and CD69 with high CD45RO were sorted. The material sequenced was cultured CD4+ T cells from PBMCs, taken from a patient who received antiretroviral therapy. The chain combines TRBV7-3 with TRBJ2-1; no reliable D call. The receptor's source is an adult with HIV. The donor label of this sample is uncertain. Here the CDR3 reads CASSFSTSGNEQFF. In DNA, the CDR3 is TGTGCCAGCAGCTTCTCAACCTCGGGCAATGAGCAGTTCTTC.